This entry lists 6 T cell receptor beta chains sequenced from one sample in a study of CD8+ T cells in alopecia areata. Extraction and reverse transcription of RNA yielded cDNA as the sequencing template. Profiled with immunoSEQ multiplex PCR; TCRdb holds only in-frame clones, not every one. The data hold 110,000 to 150,000 clones, with 85% to 90% observed a single time. Treatment in this sample: oral pan-JAK inhibitor, 5-10 mg twice daily. Sequenced material: CD8+ T cells sorted from blood, taken at week 4, from a patient treated with tofacitinib. These receptors came from a human donor with alopecia areata.

The gene calls are TRBV7-6 and TRBJ2-4; 9 positions match TRBD1. The CDR3 loop spans 17 amino acids. From germline, CDR1 is SGHVS and CDR2 FNYEAQ. With V trimmed by 5 bases and J by 8 bases, 16 bases remained unmatched. CDR3: CASSSTTRTGGADIQYF. CDR3 DNA sequence: TGTGCCAGCAGCAGTACCACCCGCACAGGGGGCGCGGACATTCAGTACTTC.

The chain employs TRBV27 and TRBJ2-7; D possibly corresponds to TRBD1 (7 bases). The CDR3 totals 14 residues. With 4 bases removed from V and 0 bases from J, the gap between germline ends came to 10 bases. The germline CDR1 and CDR2 sequences are MNHEY and SMNVEV (reference sequence). Here the CDR3 reads CASSWGDSSYEQYF. The CDR3 bases are TGTGCCAGCAGTTGGGGGGACAGCTCCTACGAGCAGTACTTC.

J is TRBJ2-1 and V is TRBV19, with 10 bases that match TRBD2. CDR3 size: 14 residues. In germline, CDR1 is LNHDA, CDR2 SQIVND (reference sequence). V shed 5 bases, J shed 8 bases, and the junction held 6 bases outside the gene matches. The CDR3 region has the DNA TGTGCCAGTAGTTTGGCTAGCGGGAGCGATGAGCAGTTCTTC. Encoded protein: CASSLASGSDEQFF.

The J gene is TRBJ2-3, the V gene TRBV27; the match to TRBD1 covers 8 bases. The CDR3 is made up of 18 amino acids. Germline-derived CDR1 and CDR2 are MNHEY and SMNVEV (reference sequence). With V trimmed by 2 bases and J by 2 bases, 12 bases remained unmatched. The CDR3: CASSLTYARQGITDTQYF. Here the CDR3 DNA reads TGTGCCAGCAGTTTAACCTACGCTAGACAGGGGATCACAGATACGCAGTATTTT.

J is TRBJ2-7 and V is TRBV2, with 8 bases identical to TRBD2. The V gene end was trimmed by 8 bases and the J gene end by 0 bases; junction bases not matched to a gene: 3. Germline V CDR1 and CDR2: SNHLY, FYNNEI. The CDR3 is made up of 13 amino acids. The CDR3 spells CASETSGSYEQYF. The DNA for the CDR3 is TGTGCCAGCGAAACTAGCGGCTCCTACGAGCAGTACTTC.

The chain recombines TRBV6-5 with TRBJ2-1; 7 bases align to TRBD1. There are 14 residues in the CDR3. CDR1 and CDR2 from the germline V gene are MNHEY and SVGAGI. V gave up 6 bases and J gave up 7 bases; unmatched junction bases: 9. The CDR3 loop reads CASRTYRGENEQFF. The CDR3 DNA sequence: TGTGCCAGCAGGACGTACAGGGGAGAGAATGAGCAGTTCTTC.